Presented here are 15 T cell receptor beta chains from one specimen sequenced in a study of T cell responses to AZD1222 COVID-19 vaccine. Method: immunoSEQ multiplex PCR; TCRdb's copy keeps in-frame clones and lacks some. Counted here are over 150,000 clones, about nine tenths occurring once; the ten biggest clones make up around 2.6%. The sample here was peripheral blood, taken on day 0 of AZD1222 vaccination. These receptors originate from an adult in good health.

The CDR3 spells CASSRLGAAGNTIYF. CDR3 coding DNA: TGTGCCAGCAGTCGCTTGGGGGCAGCGGGAAACACCATATATTTT. The chain is built from TRBV9 and TRBJ1-3; D is possibly TRBD1 (6 bases). V lost 5 bases and J lost 4, with 16 bases in between. Per the germline V gene, CDR1 is SGDLS and CDR2 is YYNGEE. The CDR3 extends over 15 amino acids.

This chain links TRBV2 with TRBJ1-5; 7 bases are a match to TRBD1. The germline gives CDR1 SNHLY, CDR2 FYNNEI. This CDR3 has 15 amino acids. V shed 4 bases and J 1 base; nucleotides not matched to a gene: 4. The CDR3 is CASSVHRGSNQPQHF. In DNA form, the CDR3 reads TGTGCCAGCAGTGTTCACAGGGGAAGCAATCAGCCCCAGCATTTT.

The CDR3 here is CASSLREEAFF. The CDR3 region has the DNA TGTGCCAGCAGTTTAAGAGAGGAAGCTTTCTTT. The V and J genes are TRBV28 and TRBJ1-1; no firm D call. With 2 bases removed from V and 8 bases from J, the gap between germline ends came to 6 bases. Germline lookup yields CDR1 MDHEN and CDR2 SYDVKM. This CDR3 comprises 11 residues.

The CDR3 DNA reads as TGTGCCAGCAGTTCCGAACACAGGACAGGGGTTGGCTATGGCTACACCTTC. Translating gives CASSSEHRTGVGYGYTF. This chain connects TRBV28 to TRBJ1-2, with 9 bases identical to TRBD1. This CDR3 has 17 amino acids. Per germline, CDR1 MDHEN and CDR2 SYDVKM. V gave up 4 bases and J gave up 4 bases; unmatched junction bases: 13.

The V gene is TRBV7-2, the J gene TRBJ1-1; 7 bases align to TRBD1. Germline assignment: CDR1 SGHTA and CDR2 FQGNSA. There are 19 residues in the CDR3. Trimming cost V 3 bases and J 0 bases; bases outside gene matches: 16. The CDR3 here is CASSFPPGTARRLNTEAFF. In DNA, the CDR3 is TGTGCCAGCAGCTTCCCCCCCGGGACAGCCAGGCGGCTGAACACTGAAGCTTTCTTT.

This chain connects TRBV30 to TRBJ2-7; no reliable D call. The CDR3 contains 12 residues. Between the trimmed V and J ends, which lost 4 bases and 3 bases, there was a span of 10 bases. Germline V lookup: CDR1 GTSNPN, CDR2 SVGIG (reference sequence). In nucleotides, the CDR3 is TGTGCCTGGAATAGGCACAACTACGAGCAGTACTTC. Protein: CAWNRHNYEQYF.

The chain uses TRBV10-2 and TRBJ1-2; perhaps TRBD1 as D (6 bases). Germline values: CDR1 WSHSY, CDR2 SAAADI. CDR3 size: 16 residues. V dropped 2 bases and J dropped 0 bases, with 13 bases sitting between them. As DNA, the CDR3 is TGCGCCAGCAGTGAGATATTGGACAGCGCTAACTATGGCTACACCTTC. Its translation: CASSEILDSANYGYTF.

This clone showed up just once. The chain couples TRBV5-4 to TRBJ2-1; 7 bases fit TRBD2. The CDR3 contains 15 residues. Per germline, CDR1 SGHNT and CDR2 YYREEE (reference sequence). The V segment lost 1 base and the J segment 5 bases; nucleotides outside the gene matches: 6. CDR3 sequence reads: CASSLISGPNNEQFF. The CDR3 region has the DNA TGTGCCAGCAGCTTGATTAGCGGGCCTAACAATGAGCAGTTCTTC.

The rearrangement joins TRBV18 to TRBJ1-1, with TRBD1 identical over 7 bases. The ends lost 3 bases at V and 2 bases at J; junction bases unmatched: 9. The CDR3 runs to 16 residues. Germline V lookup: CDR1 KGHSH, CDR2 LQKENI. DNA of the CDR3: TGTGCCAGCTCACCCAGGGGACAGTCGGACAACACTGAAGCTTTCTTT. Protein sequence: CASSPRGQSDNTEAFF.

The genes are TRBV3-1 (or the pseudogene TRBV3-2) and TRBJ2-3, with unresolved D. The CDR3 runs to 15 residues. CDR1 LGHDT and CDR2 YNNKEL come from the germline V gene (reference sequence). The V end was cut by 2 bases, the J end by 4 bases, with 13 bases between. The CDR3 region has the DNA TGTGCCAGCAGCCAATTCGTTGCCGGGTCAGATACGCAGTATTTT. It codes for CASSQFVAGSDTQYF.

The chain combines TRBV19 with TRBJ2-3; TRBD1 might be the D (5 bases). The CDR3 consists of 18 residues. Trimming left V 6 bases short and J 1 base short, with 23 bases between. CDR1 and CDR2 from the germline V gene are LNHDA and SQIVND (reference sequence). CDR3 DNA sequence: TGTGCCAGTAGGTATAGACCCTCGACAGACGCTCGCACAGATACGCAGTATTTT. It specifies CASRYRPSTDARTDTQYF.

The V gene is TRBV18, the J gene TRBJ1-2, with a weak D call TRBD1 (6 bases). The V end was cut by 4 bases, the J end by 0 bases, with 12 bases between. The CDR3 runs 15 residues. From germline, CDR1 is KGHSH and CDR2 LQKENI. CDR3 nucleotides: TGTGCCAGCTCACTCGGACAGATCGCTAACTATGGCTACACCTTC. Its protein is CASSLGQIANYGYTF.

V is TRBV6-5 and J is TRBJ2-2; 9 bases align to TRBD1. V lost 7 bases and J lost 3; bases outside the gene matches: 6. Germline CDR1 reads MNHEY; CDR2 reads SVGAGI. This CDR3 has 15 residues. CDR3 residues: CASIGQGTHTGELFF. The DNA of the CDR3 is TGTGCCAGCATTGGACAGGGGACCCACACCGGGGAGCTGTTTTTT.

The V and J genes are TRBV19 and TRBJ1-1; 10 bases line up with TRBD1. From germline, CDR1 is LNHDA and CDR2 SQIVND (reference sequence). This CDR3 spans 14 amino acids. V was clipped by 7 bases and J by 1 base; unmatched bases: 3. The CDR3 sequence: CASTRDRGNTEAFF. CDR3 sequence (DNA): TGTGCCAGTACCCGGGACAGGGGGAACACTGAAGCTTTCTTT.

The CDR3 DNA follows: TGTGCCAGCGGGGACCTAGGGCGTGGCAAAAACATTCAGTACTTC. Protein product: CASGDLGRGKNIQYF. The chain employs TRBV2 and TRBJ2-4; D is perhaps TRBD1 or TRBD2 (5 bases each). V was shortened by 8 bases and J by 3 bases, with 17 bases between the two germline ends. The CDR3 spans 15 residues. Germline CDR1 and CDR2: SNHLY and FYNNEI.